The present T cell receptor beta chain was sequenced within a study of blood T cell repertoires in COVID-19. Seattle cases were enrolled at active infection and followed longitudinally. In the authors' workflow: The assay estimated nucleated cells by amplifying reference gene primers. Only in-frame clones appear in the TCRdb table, and some are missing; sequencing was by immunoSEQ multiplex PCR. The DNA gave D and trimming, while V, J and clone size come from that table. Among some 57,000 clones listed, 82% were seen once. V was cut by 1 base and J by 6 bases, with 8 bases left in between. The germline CDR1 and CDR2 sequences are SGHRS and YFSETQ. CDR3 length: 14 amino acids.

The gene calls are TRBV5-1 and TRBJ1-6, with a possible D match to TRBD1 (5 bases). The sample taken for sequencing was peripheral blood. The TCR was taken from a man older than 75 with COVID-19, enrolled during active disease. CDR3 sequence: CASSLRGGNSPLHF. CDR3 nucleotides: TGCGCCAGCAGCTTGCGGGGGGGTAATTCACCCCTCCACTTT.